This TCR beta chain is from a study of shared clonotypes between healthy human individuals. Study outcomes and limitations: Naive CD4 clonotypes were shared across several donors at 4.5% to 6.5%. Clonotypes not shared had lower generation probabilities than those common to all four donors. Clonotype sharing levels among donors were expected to vary with sequencing depth.

Concerning this clone itself: Its matching antigen is unknown.

Per the study methods: From ImmunoSEQ came sequences covering only the junction and carrying no quality scores, so filtering differed. Only in-frame clones appear in the TCRdb table, and some are missing; sequencing was by immunoSEQ multiplex PCR. The DNA gave D and trimming, while V, J and clone size come from that table. The table has approximately 2.1 million clones, roughly 93% seen once. The CDR3 loop spans 16 amino acids. The germline V gene has CDR1 LNHDA and CDR2 SQIVND (reference sequence). V gave up 7 bases and J gave up 2 bases; unmatched junction bases: 7. V gene TRBV19 combines with J gene TRBJ2-3; TRBD2 matches at 12 bases. Source material: naive CD4+ T cells from PBMCs. Subset specified: CD45RA+ positively selected. The TCR was taken from a young man in good health. Some clones in this sample may be carry-over from other donors' samples. The CDR3 loop is CASTRLAGATTDTQYF. The CDR3 region has the DNA TGTGCCAGTACCAGACTAGCGGGAGCCACCACAGATACGCAGTATTTT.